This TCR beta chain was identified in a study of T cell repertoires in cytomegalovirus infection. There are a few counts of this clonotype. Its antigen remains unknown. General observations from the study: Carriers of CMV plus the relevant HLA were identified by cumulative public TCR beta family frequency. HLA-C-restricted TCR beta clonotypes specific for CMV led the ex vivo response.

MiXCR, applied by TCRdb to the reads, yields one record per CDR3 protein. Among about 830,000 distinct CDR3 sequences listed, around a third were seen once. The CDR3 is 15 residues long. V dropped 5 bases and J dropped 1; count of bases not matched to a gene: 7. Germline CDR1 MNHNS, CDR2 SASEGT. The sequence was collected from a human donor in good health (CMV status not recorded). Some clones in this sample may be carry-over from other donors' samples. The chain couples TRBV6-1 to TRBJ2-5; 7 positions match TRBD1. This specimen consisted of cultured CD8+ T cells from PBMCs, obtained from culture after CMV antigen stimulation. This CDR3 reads CASSLQGFPQETQYF. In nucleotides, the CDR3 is TGTGCCAGCAGTCTACAGGGGTTTCCCCAAGAGACCCAGTACTTC.